This T cell receptor (beta chain) is from a study of response to subunit inactivated influenza vaccine. In the case of this clonotype: Its antigen is not identified.

In TCRdb, the RT-PCR reads were re-called with MiXCR into one record per CDR3 protein. The data contain roughly 700,000 distinct CDR3 sequences, roughly 13% of them singletons. Overall study results and limits: With each seasonal influenza vaccination, the authors suggested, few new T cells are recruited.

The CDR3 runs to 18 residues. Germline V gives CDR1 SGHAT, CDR2 FQDESV (reference sequence). The V and J ends lost 1 base and 1 base, in that order; junction bases with no gene match: 10. This sample comprised PBMCs from blood, obtained less than 15 days before vaccination. The sequence was obtained from a man aged 45-60 years who received an inactivated influenza vaccine. This chain connects TRBV11-1 to TRBJ1-5, with TRBD1 matching 7 bases. CDR3: CASSLGQGLDRSNQPQHF. For the CDR3, the DNA is TGTGCCAGCAGCTTAGGACAGGGTCTCGATCGAAGCAATCAGCCCCAGCATTTT.